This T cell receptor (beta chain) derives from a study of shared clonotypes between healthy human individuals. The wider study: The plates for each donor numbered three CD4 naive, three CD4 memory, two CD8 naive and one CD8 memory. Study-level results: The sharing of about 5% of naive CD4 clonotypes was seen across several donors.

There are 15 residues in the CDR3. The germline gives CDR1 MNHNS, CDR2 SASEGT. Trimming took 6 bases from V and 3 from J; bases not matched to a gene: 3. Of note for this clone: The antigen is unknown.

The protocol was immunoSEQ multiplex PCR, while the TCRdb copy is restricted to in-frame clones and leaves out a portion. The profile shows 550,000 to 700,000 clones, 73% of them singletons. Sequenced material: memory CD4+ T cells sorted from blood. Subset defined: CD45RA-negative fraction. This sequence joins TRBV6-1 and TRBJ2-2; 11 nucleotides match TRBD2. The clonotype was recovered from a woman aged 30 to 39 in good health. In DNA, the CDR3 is TGTGCCAGCAGAGCTAGCGGGAGGTACACCGGGGAGCTGTTTTTT. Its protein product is CASRASGRYTGELFF.